This T cell receptor beta chain was identified in a study of cytomegalovirus exposure and HLA in healthy donors. Study at large: Researchers found that less than 90% of 350 to 500 genotyped donors fell within the Caucasian-associated ancestry cluster.

At the time of sampling, donors were nominally healthy, though unrecorded immune exposures were likely. V lost 5 bases and J lost 2; bases outside the gene matches: 8. The CDR3 totals 15 residues. Germline V gene sequence: CDR1 SEHNR, CDR2 FQNEAQ (reference sequence). Vbeta (60) and Jbeta (13) primers were used in the PCR. The assay was immunoSEQ multiplex PCR, and TCRdb's table has in-frame clones only and misses some. Of approximately 170,000 clones listed, 60% to 85% are singletons. The chain joins TRBV7-9 to TRBJ2-7, with TRBD1 identical over 8 bases. This receptor was obtained from a woman aged 40-49 years in good health and CMV-seropositive. Material: PBMCs. CDR3 sequence reads: CASSPPTGEAYEQYF. The CDR3 DNA follows: TGTGCCAGCAGCCCCCCGACAGGGGAGGCCTACGAGCAGTACTTC.